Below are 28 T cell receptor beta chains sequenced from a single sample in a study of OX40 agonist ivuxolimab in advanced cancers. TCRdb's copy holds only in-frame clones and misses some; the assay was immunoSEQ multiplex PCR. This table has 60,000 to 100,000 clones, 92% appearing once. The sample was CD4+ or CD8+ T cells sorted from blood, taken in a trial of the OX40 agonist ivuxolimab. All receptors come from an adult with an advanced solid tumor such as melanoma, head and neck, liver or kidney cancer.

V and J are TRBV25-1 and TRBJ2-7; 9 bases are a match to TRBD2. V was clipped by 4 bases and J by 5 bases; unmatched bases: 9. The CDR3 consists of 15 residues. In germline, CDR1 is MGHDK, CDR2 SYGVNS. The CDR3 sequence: CASSVRIAGVNEQYF. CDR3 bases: TGTGCCAGCAGTGTAAGGATAGCGGGAGTGAACGAGCAGTACTTC.

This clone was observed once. The CDR3 here is CASGGEATGELFF. CDR3 nucleotides: TGTGCCAGCGGAGGGGAGGCCACCGGGGAGCTGTTTTTT. The V gene is TRBV18, the J gene TRBJ2-2, with D perhaps TRBD2 (6 bases). The CDR3 is 13 amino acids. V was cut by 8 bases and J by 4 bases, with 11 bases left in between. The germline CDR1 and CDR2 sequences are KGHSH and LQKENI.

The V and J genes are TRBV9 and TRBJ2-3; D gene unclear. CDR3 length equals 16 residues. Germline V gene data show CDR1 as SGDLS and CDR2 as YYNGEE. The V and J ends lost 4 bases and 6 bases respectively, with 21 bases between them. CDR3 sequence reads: CASSPSQALVLDTQYF. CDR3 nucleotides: TGTGCCAGCAGCCCCTCCCAGGCTTTAGTCCTCGATACGCAGTATTTT.

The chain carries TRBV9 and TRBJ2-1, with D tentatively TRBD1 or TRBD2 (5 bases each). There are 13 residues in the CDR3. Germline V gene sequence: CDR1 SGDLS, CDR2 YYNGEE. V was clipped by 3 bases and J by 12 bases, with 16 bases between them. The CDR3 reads CASSGIRDDGQFF. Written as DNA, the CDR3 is TGTGCCAGCAGCGGGATCCGGGACGACGGGCAGTTCTTC.

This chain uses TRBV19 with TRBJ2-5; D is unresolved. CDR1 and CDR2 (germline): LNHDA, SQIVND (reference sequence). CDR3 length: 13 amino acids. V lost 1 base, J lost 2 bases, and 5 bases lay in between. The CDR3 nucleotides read TGTGCCAGTAGTATAGTGGTGCAAGAGACCCAGTACTTC. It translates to CASSIVVQETQYF.

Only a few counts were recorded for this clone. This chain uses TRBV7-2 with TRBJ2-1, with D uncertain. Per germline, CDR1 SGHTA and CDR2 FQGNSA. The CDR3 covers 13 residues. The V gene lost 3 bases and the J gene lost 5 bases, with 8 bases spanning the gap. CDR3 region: CASSFSSHNEQFF. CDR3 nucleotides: TGTGCCAGCAGCTTTTCTTCGCACAATGAGCAGTTCTTC.

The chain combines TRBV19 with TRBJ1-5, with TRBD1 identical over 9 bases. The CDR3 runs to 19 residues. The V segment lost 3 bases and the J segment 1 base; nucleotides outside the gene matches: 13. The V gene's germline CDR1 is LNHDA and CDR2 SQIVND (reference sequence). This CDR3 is CASSIREGQGDGSNQPQHF. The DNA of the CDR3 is TGTGCCAGTAGTATTCGTGAGGGACAGGGCGATGGGAGCAATCAGCCCCAGCATTTT. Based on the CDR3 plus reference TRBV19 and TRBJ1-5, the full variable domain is DGGITQSPKYLFRKEGQNVTLSCEQNLNHDAMYWYRQDPGQGLRLIYYSQIVNDFQKGDIAEGYSVSREKKESFPLTVTSAQKNPTAFYLCASSIREGQGDGSNQPQHFGDGTRLSIL.

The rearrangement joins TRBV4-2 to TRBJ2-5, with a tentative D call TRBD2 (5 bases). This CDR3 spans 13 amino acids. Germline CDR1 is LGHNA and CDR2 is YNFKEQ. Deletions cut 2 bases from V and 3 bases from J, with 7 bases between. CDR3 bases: TGTGCCAGCAGCCAACTCGGGGAAGAGACCCAGTACTTC. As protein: CASSQLGEETQYF.

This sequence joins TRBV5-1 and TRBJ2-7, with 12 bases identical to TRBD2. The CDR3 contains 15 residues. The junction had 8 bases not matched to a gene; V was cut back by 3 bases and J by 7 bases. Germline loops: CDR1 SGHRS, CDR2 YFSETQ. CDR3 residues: CASSSLAGGPGEQYF. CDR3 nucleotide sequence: TGCGCCAGCAGCTCCCTAGCGGGAGGGCCCGGGGAGCAGTACTTC.

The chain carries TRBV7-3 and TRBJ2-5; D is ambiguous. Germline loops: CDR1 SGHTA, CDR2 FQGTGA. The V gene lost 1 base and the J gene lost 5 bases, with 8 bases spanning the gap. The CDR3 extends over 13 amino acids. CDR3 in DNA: TGTGCCAGCAGCTTAAGTCTGCGGGAGACCCAGTACTTC. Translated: CASSLSLRETQYF.

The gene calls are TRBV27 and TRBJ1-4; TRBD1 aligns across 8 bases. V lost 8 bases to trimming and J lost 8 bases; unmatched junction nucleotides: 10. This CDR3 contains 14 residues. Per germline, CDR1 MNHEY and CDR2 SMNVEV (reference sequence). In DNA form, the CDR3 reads TGTGCCAGCCGACCCGGACAGGGTTACGAAAAACTGTTTTTT. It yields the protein CASRPGQGYEKLFF.

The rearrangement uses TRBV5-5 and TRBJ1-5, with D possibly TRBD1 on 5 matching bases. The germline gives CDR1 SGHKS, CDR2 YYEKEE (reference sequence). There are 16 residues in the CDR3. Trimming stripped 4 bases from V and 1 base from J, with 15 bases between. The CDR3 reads CASSPVQVVSNQPQHF. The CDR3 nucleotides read TGTGCCAGCAGCCCAGTACAGGTCGTCAGCAATCAGCCCCAGCATTTT.

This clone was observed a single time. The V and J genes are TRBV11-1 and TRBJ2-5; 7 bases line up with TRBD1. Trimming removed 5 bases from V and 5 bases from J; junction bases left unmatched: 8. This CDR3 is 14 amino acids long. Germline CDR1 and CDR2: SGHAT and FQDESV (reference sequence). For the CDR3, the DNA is TGTGCCAGCAGCCCGGACAGGCCGGGGGAGACCCAGTACTTC. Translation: CASSPDRPGETQYF.

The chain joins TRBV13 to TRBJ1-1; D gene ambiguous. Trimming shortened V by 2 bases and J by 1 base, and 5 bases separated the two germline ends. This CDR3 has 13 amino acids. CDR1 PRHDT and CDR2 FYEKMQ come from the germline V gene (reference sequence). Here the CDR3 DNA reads TGTGCCAGCAGCTTATACCGGAACACTGAAGCTTTCTTT. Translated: CASSLYRNTEAFF.

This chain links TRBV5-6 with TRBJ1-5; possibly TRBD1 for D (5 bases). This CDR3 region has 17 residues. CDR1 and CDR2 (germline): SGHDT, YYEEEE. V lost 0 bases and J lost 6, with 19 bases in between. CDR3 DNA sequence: TGTGCCAGCAGCTTGGGTGCGGGGGAACGGGTATTTCAGCCCCAGCATTTT. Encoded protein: CASSLGAGERVFQPQHF.

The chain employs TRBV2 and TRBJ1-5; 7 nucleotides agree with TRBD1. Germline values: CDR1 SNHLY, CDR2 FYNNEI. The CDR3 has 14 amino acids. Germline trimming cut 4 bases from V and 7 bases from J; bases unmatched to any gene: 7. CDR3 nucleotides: TGTGCCAGCAGTGGAGGGCAGGGGGGGCAGCCCCAGCATTTT. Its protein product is CASSGGQGGQPQHF.

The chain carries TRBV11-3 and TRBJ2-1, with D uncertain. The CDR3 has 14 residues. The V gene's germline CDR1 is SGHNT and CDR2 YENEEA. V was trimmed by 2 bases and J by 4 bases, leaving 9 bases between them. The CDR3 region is CASSLSGRYNEQFF. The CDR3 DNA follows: TGTGCCAGCAGCTTATCTGGCAGGTACAATGAGCAGTTCTTC. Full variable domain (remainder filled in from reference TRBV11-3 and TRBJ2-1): EAGVVQSPRYKIIEKKQPVAFWCNPISGHNTLYWYLQNLGQGPELLIRYENEEAVDDSQLPKDRFSAERLKGVDSTLKIQPAELGDSAVYLCASSLSGRYNEQFFGPGTRLTVL.

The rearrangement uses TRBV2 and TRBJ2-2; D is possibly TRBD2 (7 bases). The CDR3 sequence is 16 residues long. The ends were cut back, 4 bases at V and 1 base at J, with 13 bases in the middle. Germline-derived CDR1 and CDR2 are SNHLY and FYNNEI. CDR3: CASSVEGGENTGELFF. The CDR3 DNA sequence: TGTGCCAGCAGTGTGGAAGGGGGGGAGAACACCGGGGAGCTGTTTTTT.

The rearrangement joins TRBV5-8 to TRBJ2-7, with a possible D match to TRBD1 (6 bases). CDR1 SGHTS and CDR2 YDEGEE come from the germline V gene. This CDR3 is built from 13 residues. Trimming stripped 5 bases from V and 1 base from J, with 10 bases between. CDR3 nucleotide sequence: TGTGCCAGCAGTATAGACAGGTCCTACGAGCAGTACTTC. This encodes CASSIDRSYEQYF.

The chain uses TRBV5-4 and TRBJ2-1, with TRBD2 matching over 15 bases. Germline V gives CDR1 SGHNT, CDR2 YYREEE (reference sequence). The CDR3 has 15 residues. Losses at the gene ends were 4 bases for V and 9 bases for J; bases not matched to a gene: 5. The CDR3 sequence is CASSGLAGGPGEQFF. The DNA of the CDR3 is TGTGCCAGCAGCGGACTAGCGGGAGGGCCTGGTGAGCAGTTCTTC.

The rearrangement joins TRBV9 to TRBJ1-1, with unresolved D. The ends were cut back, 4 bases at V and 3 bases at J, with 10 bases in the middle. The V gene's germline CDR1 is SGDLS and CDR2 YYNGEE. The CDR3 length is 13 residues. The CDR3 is CASSQDADTEAFF. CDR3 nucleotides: TGTGCCAGCAGCCAAGACGCAGACACTGAAGCTTTCTTT.

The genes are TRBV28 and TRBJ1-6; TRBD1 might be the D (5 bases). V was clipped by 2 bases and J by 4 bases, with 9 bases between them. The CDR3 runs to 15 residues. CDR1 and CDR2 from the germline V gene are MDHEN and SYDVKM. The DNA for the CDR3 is TGTGCCAGCAGTTTAGAGGGACGGTATAATTCACCCCTCCACTTT. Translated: CASSLEGRYNSPLHF. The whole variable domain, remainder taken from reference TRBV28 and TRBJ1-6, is DVKVTQSSRYLVKRTGEKVFLECVQDMDHENMFWYRQDPGLGLRLIYFSYDVKMKEKGDIPEGYSVSREKKERFSLILESASTNQTSMYLCASSLEGRYNSPLHFGNGTRLTVT.

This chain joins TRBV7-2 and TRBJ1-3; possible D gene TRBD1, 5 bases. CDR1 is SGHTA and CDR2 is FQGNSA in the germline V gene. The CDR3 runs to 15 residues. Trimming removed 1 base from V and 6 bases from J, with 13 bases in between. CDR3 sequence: CASSLDPGQVNTIYF. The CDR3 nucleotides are TGTGCCAGCAGCTTAGATCCAGGGCAAGTAAACACCATATATTTT.

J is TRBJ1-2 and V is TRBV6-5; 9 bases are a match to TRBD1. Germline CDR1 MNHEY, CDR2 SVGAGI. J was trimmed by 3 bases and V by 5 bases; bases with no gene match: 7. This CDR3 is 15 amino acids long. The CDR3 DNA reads TGTGCCAGCAGTCAACCCGGGACAGGGTACTATGGCTACACCTTC. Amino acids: CASSQPGTGYYGYTF.

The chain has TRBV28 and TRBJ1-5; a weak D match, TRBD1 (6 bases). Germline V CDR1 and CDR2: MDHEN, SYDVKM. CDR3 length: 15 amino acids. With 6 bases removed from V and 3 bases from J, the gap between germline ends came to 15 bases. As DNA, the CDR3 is TGTGCCAGCAGGGAAGGACAGTCTCCCAATCAGCCCCAGCATTTT. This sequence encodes CASREGQSPNQPQHF.

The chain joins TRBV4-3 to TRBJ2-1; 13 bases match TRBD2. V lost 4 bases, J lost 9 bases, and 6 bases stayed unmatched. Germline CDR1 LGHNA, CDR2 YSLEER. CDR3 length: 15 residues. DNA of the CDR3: TGCGCCAGCAGCCTCGGGACTAGCGGGACCAGTGAGCAGTTCTTC. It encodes CASSLGTSGTSEQFF.

The CDR3 sequence: CASTWGTGNSYEQYF. CDR3 nucleotide sequence: TGTGCCAGCACCTGGGGGACAGGTAACTCCTACGAGCAGTACTTC. This chain uses TRBV7-2 with TRBJ2-7; 8 bases are shared with TRBD1. The CDR3 runs to 15 residues. Germline CDR1 is SGHTA and CDR2 is FQGNSA. V was pared by 7 bases and J by 0 bases, with 8 bases of the junction left unmatched.

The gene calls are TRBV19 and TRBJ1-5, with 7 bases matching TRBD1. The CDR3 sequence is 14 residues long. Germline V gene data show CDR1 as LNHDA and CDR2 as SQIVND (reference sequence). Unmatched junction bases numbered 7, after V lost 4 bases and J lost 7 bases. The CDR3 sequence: CASSTDRARQPQHF. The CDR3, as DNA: TGTGCCAGTAGTACAGACAGGGCGCGACAGCCCCAGCATTTT.